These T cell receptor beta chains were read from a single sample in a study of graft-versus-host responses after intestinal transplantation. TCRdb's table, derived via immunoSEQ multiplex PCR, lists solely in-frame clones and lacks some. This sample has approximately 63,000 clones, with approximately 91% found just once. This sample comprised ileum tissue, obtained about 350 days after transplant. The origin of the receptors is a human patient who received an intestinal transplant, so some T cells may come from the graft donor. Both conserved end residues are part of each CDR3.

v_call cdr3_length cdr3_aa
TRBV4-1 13 CASSQLTGDEQFF
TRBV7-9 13 CASSFSFLDTQYF
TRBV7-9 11 CASSSSDTQYF
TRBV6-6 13 CASSYGTDYEQYF
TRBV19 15 CASSPYRGRAYEQYF
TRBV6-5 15 CASSYMLAGAGELFF
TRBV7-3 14 CASGNLAGTGELFF
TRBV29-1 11 CSVQVSDGYTF
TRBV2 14 CASIEDRANYGYTF
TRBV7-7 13 CASSLYTEETQYF
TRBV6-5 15 CASSYYVGSDTEAFF
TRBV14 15 CASSQEAGSHNEQFF
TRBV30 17 CAWTRGTRTGANEKLFF
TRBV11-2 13 CASSRQLVAEAFF
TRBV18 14 CASSPGTGTETQYF
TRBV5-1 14 CASSLVAGSYEQYF
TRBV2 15 CASSDRLAGFYEQYF
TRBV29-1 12 CSGLAGYNEQFF
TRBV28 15 CASSSDRRGSYEQYF
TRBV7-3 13 CASSLQGKTEAFF
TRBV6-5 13 CASSESGANVLTF
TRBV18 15 CASSTRDGYQETQYF
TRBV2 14 CASSDWAPSDTQYF
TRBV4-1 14 CASSLTPGSDTQYF
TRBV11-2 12 CASSLAPDTQYF
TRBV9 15 CASSVAGRMNTEAFF
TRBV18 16 CASSPRTRQLQETQYF